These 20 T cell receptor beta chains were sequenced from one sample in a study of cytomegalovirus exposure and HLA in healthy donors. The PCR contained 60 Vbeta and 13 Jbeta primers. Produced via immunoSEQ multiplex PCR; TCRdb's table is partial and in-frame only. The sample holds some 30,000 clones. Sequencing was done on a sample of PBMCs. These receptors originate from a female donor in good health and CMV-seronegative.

This CDR3 is CAVDQTGGYYEQYF. The CDR3 DNA follows: TGTGCCGTCGATCAGACAGGGGGCTACTACGAGCAGTACTTC. The rearrangement links TRBV6-6 to TRBJ2-7, with 10 positions matching TRBD1. Germline CDR1 is MNHNY and CDR2 is SVGAGI (reference sequence). V lost 11 bases and J lost 3; bases outside the gene matches: 10. This CDR3 has 14 residues.

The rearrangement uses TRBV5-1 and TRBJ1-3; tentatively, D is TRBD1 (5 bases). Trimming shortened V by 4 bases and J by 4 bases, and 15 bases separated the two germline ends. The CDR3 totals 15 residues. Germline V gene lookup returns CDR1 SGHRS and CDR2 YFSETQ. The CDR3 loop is CASSEAQGSGNTIYF. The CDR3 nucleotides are TGCGCCAGCAGCGAGGCCCAGGGTTCGGGAAACACCATATATTTT. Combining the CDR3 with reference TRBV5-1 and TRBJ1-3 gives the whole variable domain KAGVTQTPRYLIKTRGQQVTLSCSPISGHRSVSWYQQTPGQGLQFLFEYFSETQRNKGNFPGRFSGRQFSNSRSEMNVSTLELGDSALYLCASSEAQGSGNTIYFGEGSWLTVV.

CDR3 amino acids: CASSMATGATGSPLHF. The CDR3 coding sequence is TGTGCCAGTAGTATGGCGACAGGGGCTACCGGCTCACCCCTCCACTTT. The chain joins TRBV19 to TRBJ1-6; TRBD1 matches at 8 bases. Germline-derived CDR1 and CDR2 are LNHDA and SQIVND (reference sequence). Losses at the gene ends were 3 bases for V and 10 bases for J; bases not matched to a gene: 11. The CDR3 runs to 16 residues. Combining the CDR3 with reference TRBV19 and TRBJ1-6 gives the whole variable domain DGGITQSPKYLFRKEGQNVTLSCEQNLNHDAMYWYRQDPGQGLRLIYYSQIVNDFQKGDIAEGYSVSREKKESFPLTVTSAQKNPTAFYLCASSMATGATGSPLHFGNGTRLTVT.

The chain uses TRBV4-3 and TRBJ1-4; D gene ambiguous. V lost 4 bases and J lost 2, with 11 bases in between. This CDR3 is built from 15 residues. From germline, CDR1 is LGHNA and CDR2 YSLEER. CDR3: CASSPGERTNEKLFF. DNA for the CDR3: TGCGCCAGCAGCCCGGGAGAGAGGACTAATGAAAAACTGTTTTTT.

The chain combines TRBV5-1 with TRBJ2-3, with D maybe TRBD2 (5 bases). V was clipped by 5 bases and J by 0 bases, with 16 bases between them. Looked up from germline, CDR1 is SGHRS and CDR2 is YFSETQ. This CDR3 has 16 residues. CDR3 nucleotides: TGCGCCAGCAGATTAAACCCCGGGGAGAGCACAGATACGCAGTATTTT. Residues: CASRLNPGESTDTQYF.

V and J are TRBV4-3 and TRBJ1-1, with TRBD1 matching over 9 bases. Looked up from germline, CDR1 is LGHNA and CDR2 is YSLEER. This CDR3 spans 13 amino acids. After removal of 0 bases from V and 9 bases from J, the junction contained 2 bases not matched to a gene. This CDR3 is CASSQDHRGQAFF. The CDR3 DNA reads TGCGCCAGCAGCCAAGACCACAGGGGGCAAGCTTTCTTT.

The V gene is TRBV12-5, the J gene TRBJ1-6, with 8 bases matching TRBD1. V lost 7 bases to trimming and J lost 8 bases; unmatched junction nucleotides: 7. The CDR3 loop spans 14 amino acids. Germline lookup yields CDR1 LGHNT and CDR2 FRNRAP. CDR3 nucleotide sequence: TGTGCTAGTGCCCTCACAGGGGGGCATTCACCCCTCCACTTT. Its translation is CASALTGGHSPLHF.

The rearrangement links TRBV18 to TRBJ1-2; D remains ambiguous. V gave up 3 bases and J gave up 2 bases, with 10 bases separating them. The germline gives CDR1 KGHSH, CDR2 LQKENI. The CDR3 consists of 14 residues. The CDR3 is CASSPVGRNYGYTF. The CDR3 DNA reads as TGTGCCAGCTCACCGGTCGGCAGGAACTATGGCTACACCTTC.

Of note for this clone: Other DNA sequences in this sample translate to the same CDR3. The CDR3 DNA reads as TGTGCCAGCAGCTTGGGACAGGTGAACTATGGCTACACCTTC. Its translation: CASSLGQVNYGYTF. This chain uses TRBV19 with TRBJ1-2, with TRBD1 matching over 8 bases. The V gene's germline CDR1 is LNHDA and CDR2 SQIVND (reference sequence). V lost 9 bases to trimming and J lost 2 bases; unmatched junction nucleotides: 8. The CDR3 is 14 residues long.

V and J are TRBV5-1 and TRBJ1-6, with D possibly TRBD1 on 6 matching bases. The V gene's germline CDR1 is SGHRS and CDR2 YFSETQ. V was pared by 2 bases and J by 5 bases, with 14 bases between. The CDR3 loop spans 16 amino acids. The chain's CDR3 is CASSLSTGKNNSPLHF. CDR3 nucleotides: TGCGCCAGCAGCTTAAGCACAGGGAAAAATAATTCACCCCTCCACTTT.

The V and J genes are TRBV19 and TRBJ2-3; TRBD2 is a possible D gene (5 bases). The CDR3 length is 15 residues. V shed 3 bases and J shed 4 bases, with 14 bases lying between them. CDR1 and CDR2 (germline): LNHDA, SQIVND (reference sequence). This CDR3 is CASSIGRTWADTQYF. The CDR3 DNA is TGTGCCAGTAGTATCGGACGGACTTGGGCAGATACGCAGTATTTT.

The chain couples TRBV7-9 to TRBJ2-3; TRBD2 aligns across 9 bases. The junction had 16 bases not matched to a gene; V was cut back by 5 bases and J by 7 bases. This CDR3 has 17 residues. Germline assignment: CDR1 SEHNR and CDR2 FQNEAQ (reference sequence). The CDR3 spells CASSPQREAGGQYTQYF. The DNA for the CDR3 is TGTGCCAGCAGCCCCCAGAGGGAGGCGGGGGGGCAATATACGCAGTATTTT. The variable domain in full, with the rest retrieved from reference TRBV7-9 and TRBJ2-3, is DTGVSQNPRHKITKRGQNVTFRCDPISEHNRLYWYRQTLGQGPEFLTYFQNEAQLEKSRLLSDRFSAERPKGSFSTLEIQRTEQGDSAMYLCASSPQREAGGQYTQYFGPGTRLTVL.

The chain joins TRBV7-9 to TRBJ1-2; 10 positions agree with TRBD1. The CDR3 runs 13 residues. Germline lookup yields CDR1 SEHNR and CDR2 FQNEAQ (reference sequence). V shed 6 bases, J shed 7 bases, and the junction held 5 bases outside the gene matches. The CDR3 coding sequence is TGTGCCAGCAGTTGGGACAGGGGCCGTGGCTACACCTTC. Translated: CASSWDRGRGYTF. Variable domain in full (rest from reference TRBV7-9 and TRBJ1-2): DTGVSQNPRHKITKRGQNVTFRCDPISEHNRLYWYRQTLGQGPEFLTYFQNEAQLEKSRLLSDRFSAERPKGSFSTLEIQRTEQGDSAMYLCASSWDRGRGYTFGSGTRLTVV.

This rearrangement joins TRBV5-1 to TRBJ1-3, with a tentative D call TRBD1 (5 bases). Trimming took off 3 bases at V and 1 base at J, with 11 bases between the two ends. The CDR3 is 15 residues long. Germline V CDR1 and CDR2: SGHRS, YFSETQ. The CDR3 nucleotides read TGCGCCAGCAGCTCCGCGGGGGGATCTGGAAACACCATATATTTT. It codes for CASSSAGGSGNTIYF.

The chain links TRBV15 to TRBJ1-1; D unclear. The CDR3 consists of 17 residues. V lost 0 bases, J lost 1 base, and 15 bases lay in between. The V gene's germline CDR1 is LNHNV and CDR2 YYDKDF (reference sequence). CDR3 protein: CATSRDTWAGTNTEAFF. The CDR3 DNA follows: TGTGCCACCAGCAGAGATACGTGGGCGGGAACGAACACTGAAGCTTTCTTT.

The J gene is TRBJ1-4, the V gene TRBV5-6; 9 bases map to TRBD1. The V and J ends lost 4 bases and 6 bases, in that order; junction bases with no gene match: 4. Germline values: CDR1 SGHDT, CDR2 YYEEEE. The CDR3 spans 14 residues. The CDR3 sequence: CASSPTGGYEKLFF. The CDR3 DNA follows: TGTGCCAGCAGCCCGACAGGGGGATATGAAAAACTGTTTTTT.

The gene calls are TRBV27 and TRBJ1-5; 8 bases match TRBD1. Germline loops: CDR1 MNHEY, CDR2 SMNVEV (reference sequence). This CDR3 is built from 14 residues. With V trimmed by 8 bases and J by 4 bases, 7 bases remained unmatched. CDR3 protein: CASSADRGNQPQHF. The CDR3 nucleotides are TGTGCCAGCTCGGCAGACAGGGGAAATCAGCCCCAGCATTTT.

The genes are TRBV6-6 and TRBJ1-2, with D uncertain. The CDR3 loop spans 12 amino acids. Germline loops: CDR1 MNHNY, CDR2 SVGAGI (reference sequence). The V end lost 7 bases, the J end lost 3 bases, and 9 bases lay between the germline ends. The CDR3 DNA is TGTGCCAGCAAGGAGGGCTACTATGGCTACACCTTC. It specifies CASKEGYYGYTF.

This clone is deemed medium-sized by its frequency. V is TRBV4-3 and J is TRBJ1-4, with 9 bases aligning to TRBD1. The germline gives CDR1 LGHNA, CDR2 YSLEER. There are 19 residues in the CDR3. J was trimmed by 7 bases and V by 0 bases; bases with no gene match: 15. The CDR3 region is CASSQDGSGIQGAGEKLFF. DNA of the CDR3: TGCGCCAGCAGCCAAGATGGTTCGGGGATACAGGGGGCTGGTGAAAAACTGTTTTTT.

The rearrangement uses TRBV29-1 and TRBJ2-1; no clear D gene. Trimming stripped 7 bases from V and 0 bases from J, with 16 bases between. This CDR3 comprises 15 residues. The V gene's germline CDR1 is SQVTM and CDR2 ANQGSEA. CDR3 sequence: CSADKFIGSYNEQFF. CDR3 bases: TGCAGCGCCGACAAGTTTATAGGCTCCTACAATGAGCAGTTCTTC.